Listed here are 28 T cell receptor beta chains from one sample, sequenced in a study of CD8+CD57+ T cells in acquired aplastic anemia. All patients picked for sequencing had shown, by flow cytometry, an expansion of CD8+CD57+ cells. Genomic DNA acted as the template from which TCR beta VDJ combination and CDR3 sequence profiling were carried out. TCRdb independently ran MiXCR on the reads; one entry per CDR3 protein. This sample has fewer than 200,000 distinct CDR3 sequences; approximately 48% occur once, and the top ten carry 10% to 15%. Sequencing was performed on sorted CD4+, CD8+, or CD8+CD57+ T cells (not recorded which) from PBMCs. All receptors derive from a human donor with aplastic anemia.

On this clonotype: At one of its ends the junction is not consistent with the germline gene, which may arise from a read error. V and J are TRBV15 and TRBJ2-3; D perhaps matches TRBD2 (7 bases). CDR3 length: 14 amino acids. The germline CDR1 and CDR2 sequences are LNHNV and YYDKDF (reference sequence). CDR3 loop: CAASGDKSTDTQYF. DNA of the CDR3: TGTGCCGCCAGCGGGGACAAAAGCACAGATACGCAGTATTTT.

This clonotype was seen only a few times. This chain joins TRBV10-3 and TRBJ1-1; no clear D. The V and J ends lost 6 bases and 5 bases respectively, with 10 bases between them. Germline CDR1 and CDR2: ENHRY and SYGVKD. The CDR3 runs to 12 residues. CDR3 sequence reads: CAISRGGTEAFF. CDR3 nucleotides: TGTGCCATCAGCCGGGGTGGAACTGAAGCTTTCTTT.

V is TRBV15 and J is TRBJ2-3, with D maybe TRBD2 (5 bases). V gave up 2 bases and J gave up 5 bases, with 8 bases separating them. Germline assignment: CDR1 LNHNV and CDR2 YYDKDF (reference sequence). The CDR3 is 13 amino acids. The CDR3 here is CATSRNRGDTQYF. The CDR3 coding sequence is TGTGCCACCAGCAGAAATCGGGGAGATACGCAGTATTTT.

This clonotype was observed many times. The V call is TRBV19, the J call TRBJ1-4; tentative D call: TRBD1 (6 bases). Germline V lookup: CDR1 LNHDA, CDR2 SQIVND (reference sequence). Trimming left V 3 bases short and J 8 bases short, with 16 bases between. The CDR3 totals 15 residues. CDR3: CASSIGTGLNEKLFF. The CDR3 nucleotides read TGTGCCAGTAGTATTGGTACAGGGCTAAACGAAAAACTGTTTTTT.

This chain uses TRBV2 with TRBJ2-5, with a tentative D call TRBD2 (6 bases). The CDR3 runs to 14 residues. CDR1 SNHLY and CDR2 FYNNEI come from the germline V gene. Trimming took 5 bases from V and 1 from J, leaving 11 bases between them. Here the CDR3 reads CASSRTTSQETQYF. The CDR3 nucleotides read TGTGCCAGCAGTCGAACGACTAGCCAAGAGACCCAGTACTTC.

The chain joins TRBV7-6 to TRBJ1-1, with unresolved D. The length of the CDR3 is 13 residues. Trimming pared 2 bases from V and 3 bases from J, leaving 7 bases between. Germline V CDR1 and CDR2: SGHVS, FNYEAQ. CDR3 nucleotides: TGTGCCAGCAGCTTATCGGCCGACACTGAAGCTTTCTTT. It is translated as CASSLSADTEAFF.

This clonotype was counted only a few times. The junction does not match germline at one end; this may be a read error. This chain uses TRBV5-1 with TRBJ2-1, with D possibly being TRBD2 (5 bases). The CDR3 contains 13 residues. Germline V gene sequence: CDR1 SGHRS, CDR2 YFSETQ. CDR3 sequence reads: CASSRENYNEQLF. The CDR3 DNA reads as TGCGCCAGCAGCCGGGAAAATTACAATGAGCAGCTCTTC.

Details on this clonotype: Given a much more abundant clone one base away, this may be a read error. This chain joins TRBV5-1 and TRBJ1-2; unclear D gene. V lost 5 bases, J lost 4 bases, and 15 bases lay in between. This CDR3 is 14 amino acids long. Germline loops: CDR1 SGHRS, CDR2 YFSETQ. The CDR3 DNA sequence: TGCGCCAGCAGTGAGGGAACAGTGCCCTATGGCTACACCTTC. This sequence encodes CASSEGTVPYGYTF.

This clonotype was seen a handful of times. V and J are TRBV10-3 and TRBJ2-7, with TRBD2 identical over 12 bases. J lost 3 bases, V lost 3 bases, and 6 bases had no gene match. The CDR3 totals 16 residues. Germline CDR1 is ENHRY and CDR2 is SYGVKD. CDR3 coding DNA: TGTGCCATCAGTGAAGGGCTAGCGGGAGGGCACTACGAGCAGTACTTC. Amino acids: CAISEGLAGGHYEQYF.

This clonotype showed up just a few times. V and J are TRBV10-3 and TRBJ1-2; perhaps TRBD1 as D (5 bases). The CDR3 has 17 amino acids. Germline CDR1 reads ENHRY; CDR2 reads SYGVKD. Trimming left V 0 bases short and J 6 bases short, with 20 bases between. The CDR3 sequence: CAISESIRVGAGNGYTF. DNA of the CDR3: TGTGCCATCAGTGAGTCGATTAGGGTCGGGGCTGGGAATGGCTACACCTTC.

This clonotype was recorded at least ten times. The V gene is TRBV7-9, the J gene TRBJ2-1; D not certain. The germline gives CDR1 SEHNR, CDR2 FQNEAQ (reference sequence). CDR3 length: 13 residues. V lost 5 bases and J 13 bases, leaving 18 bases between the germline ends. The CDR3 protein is CASSQSPLNYQFF. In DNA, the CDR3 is TGTGCCAGCAGCCAGAGCCCGTTAAACTATCAGTTCTTC.

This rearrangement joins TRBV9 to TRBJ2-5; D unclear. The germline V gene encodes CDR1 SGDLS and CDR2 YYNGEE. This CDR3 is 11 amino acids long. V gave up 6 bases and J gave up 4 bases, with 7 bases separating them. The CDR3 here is CASTDRETQYF. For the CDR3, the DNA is TGTGCCAGCACCGACCGAGAGACCCAGTACTTC.

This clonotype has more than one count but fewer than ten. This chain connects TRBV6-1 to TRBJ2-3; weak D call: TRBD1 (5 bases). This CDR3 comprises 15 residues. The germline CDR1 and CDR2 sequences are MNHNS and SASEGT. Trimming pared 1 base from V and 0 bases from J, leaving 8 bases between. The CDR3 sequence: CASSEGQGSTDTQYF. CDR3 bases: TGTGCCAGCAGTGAAGGGCAGGGTAGCACAGATACGCAGTATTTT.

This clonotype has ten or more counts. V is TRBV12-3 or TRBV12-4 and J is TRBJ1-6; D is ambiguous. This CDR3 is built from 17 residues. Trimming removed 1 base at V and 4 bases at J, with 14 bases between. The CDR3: CASSLDLSASYNSPLHF. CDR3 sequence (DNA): TGTGCCAGCAGTTTAGACCTGTCAGCGTCATATAATTCACCCCTCCACTTT.

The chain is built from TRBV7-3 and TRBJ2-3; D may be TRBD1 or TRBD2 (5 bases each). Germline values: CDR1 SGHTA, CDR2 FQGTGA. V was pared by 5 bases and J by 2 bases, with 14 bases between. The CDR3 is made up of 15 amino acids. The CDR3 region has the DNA TGTGCCAGCAGCCCCGGGACGTTTCACACAGATACGCAGTATTTT. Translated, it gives CASSPGTFHTDTQYF.

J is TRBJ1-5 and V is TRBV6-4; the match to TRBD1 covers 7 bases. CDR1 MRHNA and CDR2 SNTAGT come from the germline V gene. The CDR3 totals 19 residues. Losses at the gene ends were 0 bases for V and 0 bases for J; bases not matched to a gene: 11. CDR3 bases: TGTGCCAGCAGTGACTCAAACCTTGGGACAGTTTATAGCAATCAGCCCCAGCATTTT. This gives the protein CASSDSNLGTVYSNQPQHF.

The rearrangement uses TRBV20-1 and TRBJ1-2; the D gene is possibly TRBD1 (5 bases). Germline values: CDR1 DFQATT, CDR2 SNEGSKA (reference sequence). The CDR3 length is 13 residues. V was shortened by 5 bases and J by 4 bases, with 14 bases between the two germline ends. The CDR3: CSAGEGPAYGYTF. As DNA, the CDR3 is TGCAGTGCTGGGGAGGGGCCAGCCTATGGCTACACCTTC.

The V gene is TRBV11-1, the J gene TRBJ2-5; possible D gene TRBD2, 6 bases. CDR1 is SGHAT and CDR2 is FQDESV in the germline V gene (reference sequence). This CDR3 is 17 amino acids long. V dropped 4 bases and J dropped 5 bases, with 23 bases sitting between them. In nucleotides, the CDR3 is TGTGCCAGCAGCTCCCCGGGGGTTGAGCGGGTTAGTGAGACCCAGTACTTC. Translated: CASSSPGVERVSETQYF.

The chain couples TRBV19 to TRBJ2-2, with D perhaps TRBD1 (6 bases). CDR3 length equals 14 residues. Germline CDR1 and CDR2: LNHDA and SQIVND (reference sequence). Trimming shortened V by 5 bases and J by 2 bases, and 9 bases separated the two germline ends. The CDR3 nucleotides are TGTGCCAGTAGTCCACAGGGAAACACCGGGGAGCTGTTTTTT. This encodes CASSPQGNTGELFF.

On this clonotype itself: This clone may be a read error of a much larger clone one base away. The CDR3 is CAWKAGGYEQNF. The CDR3 region has the DNA TGTGCCTGGAAGGCAGGGGGCTACGAGCAGAACTTC. This chain links TRBV29-1 with TRBJ2-7; TRBD1 agrees at 8 bases. The CDR3 covers 12 residues. CDR1 is SQVTM, CDR2 ANQGSEA, per germline.

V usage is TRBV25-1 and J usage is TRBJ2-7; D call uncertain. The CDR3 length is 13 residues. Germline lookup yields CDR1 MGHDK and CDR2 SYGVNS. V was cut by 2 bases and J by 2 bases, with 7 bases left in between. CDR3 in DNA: TGTGCCAGCAGTGAAACAAATACCTACGAGCAGTACTTC. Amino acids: CASSETNTYEQYF.

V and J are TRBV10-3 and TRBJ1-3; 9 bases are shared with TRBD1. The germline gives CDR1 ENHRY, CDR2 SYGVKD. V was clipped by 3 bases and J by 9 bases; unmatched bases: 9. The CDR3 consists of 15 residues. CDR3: CAISDLMGQGGTIYF. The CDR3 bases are TGTGCCATCAGTGACCTCATGGGACAGGGAGGCACCATATATTTT.

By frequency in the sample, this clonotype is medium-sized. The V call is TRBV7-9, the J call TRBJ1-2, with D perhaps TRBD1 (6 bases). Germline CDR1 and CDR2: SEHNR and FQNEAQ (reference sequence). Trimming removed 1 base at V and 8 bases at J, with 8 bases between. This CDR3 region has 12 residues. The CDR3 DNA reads TGTGCCAGCAGCTTAGGAGGGGGAGGCTACACCTTC. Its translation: CASSLGGGGYTF.

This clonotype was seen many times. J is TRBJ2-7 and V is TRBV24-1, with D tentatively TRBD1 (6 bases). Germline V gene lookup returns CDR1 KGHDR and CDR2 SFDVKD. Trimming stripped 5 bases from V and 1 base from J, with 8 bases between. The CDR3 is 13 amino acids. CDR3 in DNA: TGTGCCACCAGTGCAACAGGGTCCTACGAGCAGTACTTC. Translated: CATSATGSYEQYF.

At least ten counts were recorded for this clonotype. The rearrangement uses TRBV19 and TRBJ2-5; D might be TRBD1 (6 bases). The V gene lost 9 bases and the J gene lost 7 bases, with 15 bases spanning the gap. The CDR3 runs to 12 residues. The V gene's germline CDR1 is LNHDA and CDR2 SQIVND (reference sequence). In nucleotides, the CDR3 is TGTGCCAGCGAACAGGGCGGAGGGACCCAGTACTTC. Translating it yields CASEQGGGTQYF.

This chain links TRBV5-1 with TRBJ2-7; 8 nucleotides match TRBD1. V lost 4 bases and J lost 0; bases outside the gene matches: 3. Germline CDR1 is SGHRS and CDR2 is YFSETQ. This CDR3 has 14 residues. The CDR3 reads CASSATGDSYEQYF. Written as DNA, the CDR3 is TGCGCCAGCAGCGCGACAGGGGACTCCTACGAGCAGTACTTC.

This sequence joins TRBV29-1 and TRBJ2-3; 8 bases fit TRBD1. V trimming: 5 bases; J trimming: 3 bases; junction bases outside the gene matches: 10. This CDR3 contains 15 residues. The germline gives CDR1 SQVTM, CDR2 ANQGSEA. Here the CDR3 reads CSVLEQGGRTDTQYF. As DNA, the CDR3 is TGCAGCGTTCTCGAACAGGGGGGACGTACAGATACGCAGTATTTT.

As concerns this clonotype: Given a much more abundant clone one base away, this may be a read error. The CDR3 spells CASSRLAGYTEAFF. DNA for the CDR3: TGTGCCAGCAGCCGTCTCGCAGGGTACACTGAAGCTTTCTTT. The chain employs TRBV5-4 and TRBJ1-1; D perhaps matches TRBD1 (5 bases). The CDR3 is 14 amino acids. Germline assignment: CDR1 SGHNT and CDR2 YYREEE (reference sequence). Trimming took 4 bases from V and 3 from J, leaving 13 bases between them.